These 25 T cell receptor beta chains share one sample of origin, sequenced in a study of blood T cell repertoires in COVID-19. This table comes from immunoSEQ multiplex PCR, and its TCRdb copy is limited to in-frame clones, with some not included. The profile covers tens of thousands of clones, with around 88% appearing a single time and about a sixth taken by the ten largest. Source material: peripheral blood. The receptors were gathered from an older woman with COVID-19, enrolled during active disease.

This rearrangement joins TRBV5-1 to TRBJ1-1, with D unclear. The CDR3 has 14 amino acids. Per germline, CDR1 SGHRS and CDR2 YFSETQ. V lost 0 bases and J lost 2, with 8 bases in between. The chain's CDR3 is CASSLEFRNTEAFF. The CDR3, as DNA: TGCGCCAGCAGCTTGGAGTTCAGAAACACTGAAGCTTTCTTT.

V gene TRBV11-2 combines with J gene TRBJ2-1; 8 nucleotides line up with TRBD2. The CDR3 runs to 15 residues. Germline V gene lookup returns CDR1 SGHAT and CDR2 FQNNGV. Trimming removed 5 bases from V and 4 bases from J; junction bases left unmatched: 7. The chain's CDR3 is CASSPPAGDYNEQFF. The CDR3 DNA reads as TGTGCCAGCAGCCCCCCAGCGGGGGATTACAATGAGCAGTTCTTC. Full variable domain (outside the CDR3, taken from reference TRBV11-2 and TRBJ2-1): EAGVAQSPRYKIIEKRQSVAFWCNPISGHATLYWYQQILGQGPKLLIQFQNNGVVDDSQLPKDRFSAERLKGVDSTLKIQPAKLEDSAVYLCASSPPAGDYNEQFFGPGTRLTVL.

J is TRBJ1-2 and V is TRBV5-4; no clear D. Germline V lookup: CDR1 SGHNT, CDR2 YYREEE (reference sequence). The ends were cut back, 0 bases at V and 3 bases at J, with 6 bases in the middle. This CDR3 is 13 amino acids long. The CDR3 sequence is CASSLAGYYGYTF. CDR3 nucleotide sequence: TGTGCCAGCAGCTTGGCGGGTTACTATGGCTACACCTTC.

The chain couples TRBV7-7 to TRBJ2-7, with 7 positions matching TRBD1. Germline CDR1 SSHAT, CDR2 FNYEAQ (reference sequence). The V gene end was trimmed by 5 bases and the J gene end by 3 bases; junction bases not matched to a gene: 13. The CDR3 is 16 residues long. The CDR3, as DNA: TGTGCCAGCAGCGTCGGACAGGCGACTTTGGGCTACGAGCAGTACTTC. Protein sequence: CASSVGQATLGYEQYF.

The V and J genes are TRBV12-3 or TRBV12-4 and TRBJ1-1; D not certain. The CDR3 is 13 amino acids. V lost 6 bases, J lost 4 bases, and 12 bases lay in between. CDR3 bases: TGTGCCAGCAGCCCCCGGGAACGCACTGAAGCTTTCTTT. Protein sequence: CASSPRERTEAFF.

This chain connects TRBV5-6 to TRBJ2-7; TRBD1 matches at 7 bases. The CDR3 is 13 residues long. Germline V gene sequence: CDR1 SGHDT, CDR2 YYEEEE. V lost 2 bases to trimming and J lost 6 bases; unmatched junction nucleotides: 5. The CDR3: CASSFEQGREQYF. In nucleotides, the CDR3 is TGTGCCAGCAGCTTTGAACAGGGGCGCGAGCAGTACTTC.

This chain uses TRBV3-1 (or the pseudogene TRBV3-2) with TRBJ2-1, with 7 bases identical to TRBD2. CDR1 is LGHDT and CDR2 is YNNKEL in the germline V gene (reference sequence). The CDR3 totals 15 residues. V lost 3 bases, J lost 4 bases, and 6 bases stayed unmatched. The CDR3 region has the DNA TGTGCCAGCAGCCAGGCTAAGCGGGGTTACAATGAGCAGTTCTTC. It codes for CASSQAKRGYNEQFF.

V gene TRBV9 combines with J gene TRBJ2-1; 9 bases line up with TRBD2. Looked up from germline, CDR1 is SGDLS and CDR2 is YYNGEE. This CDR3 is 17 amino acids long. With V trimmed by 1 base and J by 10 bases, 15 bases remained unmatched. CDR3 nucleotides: TGTGCCAGCAGCGTACTGAGGGGTAGCGGGGGCCCTCCAGAGCAGTTCTTC. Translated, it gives CASSVLRGSGGPPEQFF.

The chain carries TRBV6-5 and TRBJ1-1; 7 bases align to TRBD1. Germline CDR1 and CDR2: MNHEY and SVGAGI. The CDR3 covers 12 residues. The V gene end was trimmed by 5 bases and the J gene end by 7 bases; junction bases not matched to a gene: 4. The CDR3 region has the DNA TGTGCCAGCAGTACCAACAGGGGTGAAGCTTTCTTT. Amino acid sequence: CASSTNRGEAFF.

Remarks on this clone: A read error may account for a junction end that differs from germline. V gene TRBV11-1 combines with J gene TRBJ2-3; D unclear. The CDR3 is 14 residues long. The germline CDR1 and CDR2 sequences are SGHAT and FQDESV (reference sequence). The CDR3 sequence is CASSLSLSRDTQYF. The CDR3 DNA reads TGTGCCAGCAGCCTCTCCCTTAGCAGAGATACGCAGTATTTT.

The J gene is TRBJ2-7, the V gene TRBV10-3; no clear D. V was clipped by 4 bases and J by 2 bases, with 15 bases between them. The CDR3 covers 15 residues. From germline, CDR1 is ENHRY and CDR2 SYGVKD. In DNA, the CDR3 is TGTGCCATCAGTGTTAGTACCAGCGAGACCTACGAGCAGTACTTC. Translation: CAISVSTSETYEQYF.

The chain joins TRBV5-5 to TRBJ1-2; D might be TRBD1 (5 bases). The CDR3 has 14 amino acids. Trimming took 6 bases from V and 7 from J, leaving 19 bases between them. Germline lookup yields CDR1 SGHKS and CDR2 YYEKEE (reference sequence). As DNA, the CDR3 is TGTGCCAGCAACCAACAGGTGACCGGGGGTGGCTACACCTTC. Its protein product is CASNQQVTGGGYTF.

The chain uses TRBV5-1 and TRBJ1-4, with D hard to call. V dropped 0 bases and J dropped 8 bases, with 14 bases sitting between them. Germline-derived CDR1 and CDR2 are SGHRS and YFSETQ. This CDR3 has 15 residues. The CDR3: CASSLDPGNQEKLFF. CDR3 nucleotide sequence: TGCGCCAGCAGCTTGGATCCGGGGAACCAGGAAAAACTGTTTTTT.

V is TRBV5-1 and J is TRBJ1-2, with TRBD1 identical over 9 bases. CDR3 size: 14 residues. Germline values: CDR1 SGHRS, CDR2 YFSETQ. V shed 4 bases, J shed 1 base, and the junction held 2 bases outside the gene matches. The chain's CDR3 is CASSRTGVNYGYTF. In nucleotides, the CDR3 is TGCGCCAGCAGCCGGACAGGGGTTAACTATGGCTACACCTTC.

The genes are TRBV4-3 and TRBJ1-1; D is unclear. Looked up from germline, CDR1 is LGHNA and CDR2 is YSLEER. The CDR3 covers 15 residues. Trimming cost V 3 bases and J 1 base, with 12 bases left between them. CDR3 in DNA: TGCGCCAGCAGCCAGTTTCTACAGACGAACACTGAAGCTTTCTTT. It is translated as CASSQFLQTNTEAFF.

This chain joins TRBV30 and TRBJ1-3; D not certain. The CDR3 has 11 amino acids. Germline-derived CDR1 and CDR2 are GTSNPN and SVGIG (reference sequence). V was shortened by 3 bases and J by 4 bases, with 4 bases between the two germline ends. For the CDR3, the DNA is TGTGCCTGGAGCAAAGGAAACACCATATATTTT. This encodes CAWSKGNTIYF.

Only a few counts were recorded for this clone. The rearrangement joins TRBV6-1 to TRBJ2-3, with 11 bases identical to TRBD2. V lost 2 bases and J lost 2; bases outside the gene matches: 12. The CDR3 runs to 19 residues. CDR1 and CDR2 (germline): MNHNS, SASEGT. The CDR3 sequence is CASSEWIQASGGLTDTQYF. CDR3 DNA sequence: TGTGCCAGCAGTGAATGGATCCAGGCTAGCGGGGGGCTCACAGATACGCAGTATTTT.

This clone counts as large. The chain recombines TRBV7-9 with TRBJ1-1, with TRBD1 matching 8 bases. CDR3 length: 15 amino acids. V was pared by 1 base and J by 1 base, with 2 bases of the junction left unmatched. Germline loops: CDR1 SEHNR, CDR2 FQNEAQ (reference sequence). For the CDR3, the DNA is TGTGCCAGCAGCTTAGACGGGACAGGGAACACTGAAGCTTTCTTT. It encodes CASSLDGTGNTEAFF. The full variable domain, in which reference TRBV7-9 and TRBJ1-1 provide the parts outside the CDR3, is DTGVSQNPRHKITKRGQNVTFRCDPISEHNRLYWYRQTLGQGPEFLTYFQNEAQLEKSRLLSDRFSAERPKGSFSTLEIQRTEQGDSAMYLCASSLDGTGNTEAFFGQGTRLTVV.

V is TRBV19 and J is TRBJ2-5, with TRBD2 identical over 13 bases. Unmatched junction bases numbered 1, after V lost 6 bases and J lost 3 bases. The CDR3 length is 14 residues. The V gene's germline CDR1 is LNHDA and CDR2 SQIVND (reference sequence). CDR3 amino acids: CASSGTSGEETQYF. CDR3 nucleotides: TGTGCCAGTAGCGGGACTAGCGGGGAAGAGACCCAGTACTTC.

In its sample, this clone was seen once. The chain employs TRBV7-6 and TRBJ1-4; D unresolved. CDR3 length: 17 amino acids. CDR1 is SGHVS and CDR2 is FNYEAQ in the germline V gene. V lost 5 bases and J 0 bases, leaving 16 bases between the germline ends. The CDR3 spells CASSPEVDPATNEKLFF. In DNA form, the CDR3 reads TGTGCCAGCAGCCCCGAGGTGGATCCCGCAACTAATGAAAAACTGTTTTTT.

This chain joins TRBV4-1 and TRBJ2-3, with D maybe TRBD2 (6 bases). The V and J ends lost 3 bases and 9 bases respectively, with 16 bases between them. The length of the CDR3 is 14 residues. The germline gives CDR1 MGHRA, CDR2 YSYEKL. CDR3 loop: CASSQSGLARTQYF. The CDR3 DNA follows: TGCGCCAGCAGCCAGTCGGGCCTAGCGAGAACGCAGTATTTT.

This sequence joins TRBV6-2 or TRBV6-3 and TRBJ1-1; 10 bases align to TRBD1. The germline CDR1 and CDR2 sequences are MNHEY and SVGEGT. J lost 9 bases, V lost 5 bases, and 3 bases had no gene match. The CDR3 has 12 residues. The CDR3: CASSPDRGQAFF. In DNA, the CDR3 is TGTGCCAGCAGTCCCGACAGGGGGCAAGCTTTCTTT.

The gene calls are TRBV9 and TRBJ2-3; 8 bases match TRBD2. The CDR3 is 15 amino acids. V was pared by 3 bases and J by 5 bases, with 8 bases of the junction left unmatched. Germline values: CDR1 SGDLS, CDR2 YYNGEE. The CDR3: CASSGTGGPGDTQYF. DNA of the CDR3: TGTGCCAGCAGCGGCACGGGGGGGCCCGGAGATACGCAGTATTTT.

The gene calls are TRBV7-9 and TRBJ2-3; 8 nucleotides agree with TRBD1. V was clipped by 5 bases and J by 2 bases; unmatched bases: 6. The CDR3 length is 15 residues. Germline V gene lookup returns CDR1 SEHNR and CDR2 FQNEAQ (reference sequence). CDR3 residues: CASSPRTGSTDTQYF. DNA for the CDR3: TGTGCCAGCAGCCCTCGGACAGGGTCCACAGATACGCAGTATTTT.

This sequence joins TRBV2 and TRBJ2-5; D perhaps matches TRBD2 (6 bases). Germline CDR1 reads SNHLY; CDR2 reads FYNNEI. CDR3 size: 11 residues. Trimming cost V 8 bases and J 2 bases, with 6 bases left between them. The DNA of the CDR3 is TGTGCCAGCCGGGGGCAAGAGACCCAGTACTTC. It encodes CASRGQETQYF.